A selection of T cell receptor beta chains follows, all from one sample in a study of blood T cell repertoires in COVID-19. TCRdb's table, derived via immunoSEQ multiplex PCR, lists solely in-frame clones and lacks some. This repertoire shows around 300,000 clones, about nine tenths found once; its top ten account for roughly 2%. The material sequenced was peripheral blood. These receptors all stem from a man between 18 and 35 years old with active or convalescent COVID-19. Both conserved end residues are part of each CDR3. Each record gives: J gene, clone size, D gene, V gene, CDR3 protein, CDR3 DNA. D genes are given only for firm matches. Where a row states a size, it is once, few, many or the class of an expanded clone; other rows omit it.

j_gene: TRBJ1-2
abundance: .
d_gene: .
v_gene: TRBV15
CDR3aa: CATSRDGGSYGYTF
CDR3nt: TGTGCCACCAGCAGAGACGGGGGGTCCTATGGCTACACCTTC

j_gene: TRBJ2-2
abundance: .
d_gene: .
v_gene: TRBV27
CDR3aa: CASSFQTTTGELFF
CDR3nt: TGTGCCAGCAGTTTCCAGACAACAACCGGGGAGCTGTTTTTT

j_gene: TRBJ2-6
abundance: .
d_gene: .
v_gene: TRBV20-1
CDR3aa: CSASGGPGANVLTF
CDR3nt: TGCAGTGCTAGTGGGGGGCCTGGGGCCAACGTCCTGACTTTC

j_gene: TRBJ2-2
abundance: .
d_gene: TRBD2
v_gene: TRBV27
CDR3aa: CATRGVGELFF
CDR3nt: TGTGCCACCCGGGGGGTCGGGGAGCTGTTTTTT

j_gene: TRBJ2-3
abundance: .
d_gene: TRBD2
v_gene: TRBV9
CDR3aa: CASSVGLAGASDTQYF
CDR3nt: TGTGCCAGCAGCGTAGGCCTAGCGGGAGCCTCAGATACGCAGTATTTT

j_gene: TRBJ2-6
abundance: .
d_gene: .
v_gene: TRBV5-1
CDR3aa: CASSLRVSGSGANVLTF
CDR3nt: TGCGCCAGCAGCTTGAGAGTTAGCGGCTCTGGGGCCAACGTCCTGACTTTC

j_gene: TRBJ2-7
abundance: .
d_gene: TRBD2
v_gene: TRBV7-6
CDR3aa: CASSLGAAGGGEQYF
CDR3nt: TGTGCCAGCAGCTTAGGGGCGGCGGGAGGCGGCGAGCAGTACTTC

j_gene: TRBJ2-3
abundance: .
d_gene: .
v_gene: TRBV2
CDR3aa: CASSEALQEFGTQYF
CDR3nt: TGTGCCAGCAGTGAAGCGCTTCAGGAATTCGGTACGCAGTATTTT

j_gene: TRBJ1-4
abundance: .
d_gene: TRBD1
v_gene: TRBV3-1/TRBV3-2
CDR3aa: CASSQDWDRAEKLFF
CDR3nt: TGTGCCAGCAGCCAAGACTGGGACAGGGCTGAAAAACTGTTTTTT

j_gene: TRBJ2-7
abundance: .
d_gene: .
v_gene: TRBV10-3
CDR3aa: CAISGARVNEQYF
CDR3nt: TGTGCCATCAGTGGGGCCAGGGTGAACGAGCAGTACTTC

j_gene: TRBJ1-2
abundance: .
d_gene: .
v_gene: TRBV27
CDR3aa: CASSLWAGGAGYTF
CDR3nt: TGTGCCAGCAGTTTATGGGCCGGAGGAGCCGGCTACACCTTC

j_gene: TRBJ1-2
abundance: .
d_gene: .
v_gene: TRBV21-1
CDR3aa: CASSMGDRGQPNYGYTF
CDR3nt: TGTGCCAGCAGCATGGGGGACAGGGGGCAACCTAACTATGGCTACACCTTC

j_gene: TRBJ2-1
abundance: .
d_gene: .
v_gene: TRBV10-3
CDR3aa: CAISESARATYNEQFF
CDR3nt: TGTGCCATCAGTGAGTCGGCCAGGGCGACCTACAATGAGCAGTTCTTC

j_gene: TRBJ2-1
abundance: .
d_gene: TRBD1
v_gene: TRBV4-2
CDR3aa: CASSQTRGLGAVYNEQFF
CDR3nt: TGTGCCAGCAGCCAAACCAGGGGGCTAGGGGCTGTCTACAATGAGCAGTTCTTC

j_gene: TRBJ2-1
abundance: .
d_gene: .
v_gene: TRBV28
CDR3aa: CASNVYVRGDYNEQFF
CDR3nt: TGTGCCAGCAACGTTTATGTACGAGGCGACTACAATGAGCAGTTCTTC

j_gene: TRBJ2-1
abundance: .
d_gene: TRBD2
v_gene: TRBV6-5
CDR3aa: CASMERENYNEQFF
CDR3nt: TGTGCCAGCATGGAGCGGGAGAATTACAATGAGCAGTTCTTC

j_gene: TRBJ2-5
abundance: .
d_gene: .
v_gene: TRBV5-1
CDR3aa: CASSLSRGTETQYF
CDR3nt: TGCGCCAGCAGCCTATCCAGGGGCACAGAGACCCAGTACTTC

j_gene: TRBJ2-1
abundance: .
d_gene: .
v_gene: TRBV5-1
CDR3aa: CASSLATSLVEQFF
CDR3nt: TGCGCCAGCAGCTTGGCTACTAGTCTAGTTGAGCAGTTCTTC

j_gene: TRBJ2-2
abundance: .
d_gene: .
v_gene: TRBV2
CDR3aa: CASSEGRTGELFF
CDR3nt: TGTGCCAGCAGTGAAGGCAGGACCGGGGAGCTGTTTTTT

j_gene: TRBJ1-3
abundance: once
d_gene: .
v_gene: TRBV28
CDR3aa: CASSLSGNTIYF
CDR3nt: TGTGCCAGCAGTTTATCCGGGAACACCATATATTTT

j_gene: TRBJ2-1
abundance: few
d_gene: TRBD2
v_gene: TRBV9
CDR3aa: CASSATGTSYNEQFF
CDR3nt: TGTGCCAGCAGCGCAACCGGGACTAGCTACAATGAGCAGTTCTTC

j_gene: TRBJ1-2
abundance: .
d_gene: TRBD1
v_gene: TRBV3-1/TRBV3-2
CDR3aa: CASSRLQGESGYTF
CDR3nt: TGTGCCAGCAGCCGCCTACAGGGGGAGTCTGGCTACACCTTC

j_gene: TRBJ2-3
abundance: .
d_gene: TRBD1
v_gene: TRBV7-9
CDR3aa: CASSHRQGRTDTQYF
CDR3nt: TGTGCCAGCAGCCACCGACAGGGCCGCACAGATACGCAGTATTTT

j_gene: TRBJ1-6
abundance: few
d_gene: TRBD1
v_gene: TRBV6-5
CDR3aa: CASSLTGDNSPLHF
CDR3nt: TGTGCCAGCAGCTTGACAGGGGATAATTCACCCCTCCACTTT

j_gene: TRBJ2-7
abundance: .
d_gene: .
v_gene: TRBV6-2/TRBV6-3
CDR3aa: CASSSVGGSYEQYF
CDR3nt: TGTGCCAGCAGTTCAGTAGGGGGCTCCTACGAGCAGTACTTC

j_gene: TRBJ2-5
abundance: .
d_gene: TRBD2
v_gene: TRBV28
CDR3aa: CASMTSGSGETQYF
CDR3nt: TGTGCCAGCATGACTAGCGGGAGTGGGGAGACCCAGTACTTC

j_gene: TRBJ1-1
abundance: .
d_gene: TRBD1
v_gene: TRBV11-2
CDR3aa: CASSQGSGTGAEAFF
CDR3nt: TGTGCCAGCAGCCAAGGATCCGGGACAGGGGCTGAAGCTTTCTTT

j_gene: TRBJ1-2
abundance: .
d_gene: TRBD1
v_gene: TRBV6-6
CDR3aa: CASSRTGLSRTNYGYTF
CDR3nt: TGTGCCAGCAGTCGGACAGGGCTTTCACGAACTAACTATGGCTACACCTTC

j_gene: TRBJ1-1
abundance: .
d_gene: .
v_gene: TRBV28
CDR3aa: CASSLWGGNGDTEAFF
CDR3nt: TGTGCCAGCAGTTTATGGGGGGGGAATGGTGACACTGAAGCTTTCTTT

j_gene: TRBJ2-1
abundance: .
d_gene: .
v_gene: TRBV5-1
CDR3aa: CASSLAQGGEQFF
CDR3nt: TGCGCCAGCAGCTTGGCGCAGGGGGGTGAGCAGTTCTTC

j_gene: TRBJ1-3
abundance: .
d_gene: .
v_gene: TRBV19
CDR3aa: CASSTDIRSGNTIYF
CDR3nt: TGTGCCAGTAGTACCGACATCCGCTCTGGAAACACCATATATTTT

j_gene: TRBJ2-1
abundance: .
d_gene: TRBD1
v_gene: TRBV24-1
CDR3aa: CATSDFQSGGYNEQFF
CDR3nt: TGTGCCACCAGTGATTTCCAGTCAGGGGGATACAATGAGCAGTTCTTC

j_gene: TRBJ2-5
abundance: .
d_gene: .
v_gene: TRBV4-1
CDR3aa: CASSQDSQRETQYF
CDR3nt: TGCGCCAGCAGCCAAGATTCACAACGAGAGACCCAGTACTTC

j_gene: TRBJ1-5
abundance: .
d_gene: .
v_gene: TRBV12-3/TRBV12-4
CDR3aa: CASSFDLRVGHF
CDR3nt: TGTGCCAGCAGTTTCGATCTGAGGGTTGGGCATTTT

j_gene: TRBJ1-1
abundance: few
d_gene: .
v_gene: TRBV7-8
CDR3aa: CASSRTENTEAFF
CDR3nt: TGTGCCAGCAGCAGGACAGAGAACACTGAAGCTTTCTTT

j_gene: TRBJ1-1
abundance: .
d_gene: .
v_gene: TRBV5-4
CDR3aa: CASSLDGEKAFF
CDR3nt: TGTGCCAGCAGTTTGGACGGAGAAAAGGCTTTCTTT

j_gene: TRBJ2-1
abundance: .
d_gene: .
v_gene: TRBV20-1
CDR3aa: CSASGVARGSYNEQFF
CDR3nt: TGCAGTGCTAGTGGCGTGGCTCGCGGGTCCTACAATGAGCAGTTCTTC

j_gene: TRBJ2-6
abundance: .
d_gene: .
v_gene: TRBV15
CDR3aa: CATSRSSSGANVLTF
CDR3nt: TGTGCCACCAGCAGGAGTTCCTCTGGGGCCAACGTCCTGACTTTC

j_gene: TRBJ2-7
abundance: .
d_gene: TRBD2
v_gene: TRBV19
CDR3aa: CASSIVLAGIYEQYF
CDR3nt: TGTGCCAGTAGTATCGTTCTAGCGGGGATCTACGAGCAGTACTTC

j_gene: TRBJ1-6
abundance: .
d_gene: TRBD1
v_gene: TRBV4-1
CDR3aa: CASSQPGQRHNSPLHF
CDR3nt: TGCGCCAGCAGCCAACCGGGACAGAGACATAATTCACCCCTCCACTTT

j_gene: TRBJ2-7
abundance: .
d_gene: TRBD2
v_gene: TRBV27
CDR3aa: CASGPGTSGYEQYF
CDR3nt: TGTGCCAGCGGGCCCGGGACTAGTGGGTACGAGCAGTACTTC

j_gene: TRBJ2-1
abundance: .
d_gene: TRBD2
v_gene: TRBV7-8
CDR3aa: CASSSQPGLAANEQFF
CDR3nt: TGTGCCAGCAGCTCACAGCCGGGACTAGCGGCGAATGAGCAGTTCTTC

j_gene: TRBJ2-5
abundance: once
d_gene: TRBD2
v_gene: TRBV11-3
CDR3aa: CASSLGGGDWTQYF
CDR3nt: TGTGCCAGCAGCTTAGGCGGGGGGGATTGGACCCAGTACTTC

j_gene: TRBJ2-7
abundance: .
d_gene: .
v_gene: TRBV5-6
CDR3aa: CASSLSREQYF
CDR3nt: TGTGCCAGCAGCTTGTCGCGCGAGCAGTACTTC

j_gene: TRBJ1-1
abundance: .
d_gene: .
v_gene: TRBV27
CDR3aa: CASSLRTGWGEAFF
CDR3nt: TGTGCCAGCAGTTTAAGGACTGGCTGGGGTGAAGCTTTCTTT

j_gene: TRBJ1-4
abundance: once
d_gene: .
v_gene: TRBV10-3
CDR3aa: CAIREKLFF
CDR3nt: TGTGCCATTCGGGAAAAACTGTTTTTT

j_gene: TRBJ2-3
abundance: .
d_gene: .
v_gene: TRBV4-1
CDR3aa: CASSQDLEDTQYF
CDR3nt: TGCGCCAGCAGCCAAGACCTTGAGGATACGCAGTATTTT

j_gene: TRBJ2-5
abundance: few
d_gene: TRBD1
v_gene: TRBV15
CDR3aa: CATSRPDRYQETQYF
CDR3nt: TGTGCCACCAGCAGACCGGACAGGTACCAAGAGACCCAGTACTTC

j_gene: TRBJ2-7
abundance: .
d_gene: .
v_gene: TRBV6-1
CDR3aa: CASSEDSRRQSSYEQYF
CDR3nt: TGTGCCAGCAGTGAAGATTCGAGGAGACAGAGCTCCTACGAGCAGTACTTC

j_gene: TRBJ1-2
abundance: few
d_gene: TRBD1
v_gene: TRBV7-2
CDR3aa: CASSIDRGNYGYTF
CDR3nt: TGTGCCAGCAGCATCGACAGGGGAAACTATGGCTACACCTTC

j_gene: TRBJ2-5
abundance: .
d_gene: TRBD1
v_gene: TRBV11-2
CDR3aa: CASSRDREETQYF
CDR3nt: TGTGCCAGCAGTCGGGACAGGGAAGAGACCCAGTACTTC

j_gene: TRBJ2-1
abundance: .
d_gene: .
v_gene: TRBV10-3
CDR3aa: CAISESGGSYNEQFF
CDR3nt: TGTGCCATCAGTGAGTCGGGGGGCTCCTACAATGAGCAGTTCTTC

j_gene: TRBJ2-7
abundance: .
d_gene: .
v_gene: TRBV7-9
CDR3aa: CASTGSSYEQYF
CDR3nt: TGTGCCAGCACTGGCAGCTCCTACGAGCAGTACTTC

j_gene: TRBJ1-1
abundance: .
d_gene: TRBD1
v_gene: TRBV27
CDR3aa: CASSPIPGTVNTEAFF
CDR3nt: TGTGCCAGCAGCCCCATCCCAGGGACAGTTAACACTGAAGCTTTCTTT

j_gene: TRBJ1-2
abundance: once
d_gene: .
v_gene: TRBV2
CDR3aa: CASVGGRNGYTF
CDR3nt: TGTGCCAGCGTAGGAGGAAGAAATGGCTACACCTTC

j_gene: TRBJ1-1
abundance: .
d_gene: .
v_gene: TRBV10-3
CDR3aa: CAIGNRSKTEAFF
CDR3nt: TGTGCCATCGGTAACCGGTCGAAGACTGAAGCTTTCTTT

j_gene: TRBJ1-5
abundance: .
d_gene: .
v_gene: TRBV12-5
CDR3aa: CASGGYSSNQPQHF
CDR3nt: TGTGCTAGTGGAGGTTACAGTAGCAATCAGCCCCAGCATTTT

j_gene: TRBJ2-6
abundance: .
d_gene: TRBD1
v_gene: TRBV28
CDR3aa: CASSRTGMRGANVLTF
CDR3nt: TGTGCCAGCAGTCGGACAGGAATGCGGGGGGCCAACGTCCTGACTTTC

j_gene: TRBJ1-2
abundance: .
d_gene: TRBD1
v_gene: TRBV19
CDR3aa: CASRRDRLDNYGYTF
CDR3nt: TGTGCCAGTAGGCGGGACAGACTCGATAACTATGGCTACACCTTC

j_gene: TRBJ2-7
abundance: .
d_gene: .
v_gene: TRBV28
CDR3aa: CASSLVQSYEQYF
CDR3nt: TGTGCCAGCAGTTTAGTCCAGTCCTACGAGCAGTACTTC